This T cell receptor (beta chain) emerged from a study of blood T cell repertoires in COVID-19. Across the whole study: Collection of acute and convalescent COVID-19 samples took place in the United States, Italy and Spain.

Data came from immunoSEQ multiplex PCR; TCRdb stores just in-frame clones and leaves some out. The sample lists 40,000 to 45,000 clones; approximately 91% were seen once. The CDR3 is 17 amino acids. The germline V gene has CDR1 MDHEN and CDR2 SYDVKM. Trimming took 5 bases from V and 0 from J, leaving 14 bases between them. Sequencing input: peripheral blood. This receptor was obtained from a man over 45 with active COVID-19. The chain recombines TRBV28 with TRBJ1-6; D is undetermined. Here the CDR3 DNA reads TGTGCCAGCAGTCCCCCCGGGGTCCGCTCCTATAATTCACCCCTCCACTTT. This sequence encodes CASSPPGVRSYNSPLHF.